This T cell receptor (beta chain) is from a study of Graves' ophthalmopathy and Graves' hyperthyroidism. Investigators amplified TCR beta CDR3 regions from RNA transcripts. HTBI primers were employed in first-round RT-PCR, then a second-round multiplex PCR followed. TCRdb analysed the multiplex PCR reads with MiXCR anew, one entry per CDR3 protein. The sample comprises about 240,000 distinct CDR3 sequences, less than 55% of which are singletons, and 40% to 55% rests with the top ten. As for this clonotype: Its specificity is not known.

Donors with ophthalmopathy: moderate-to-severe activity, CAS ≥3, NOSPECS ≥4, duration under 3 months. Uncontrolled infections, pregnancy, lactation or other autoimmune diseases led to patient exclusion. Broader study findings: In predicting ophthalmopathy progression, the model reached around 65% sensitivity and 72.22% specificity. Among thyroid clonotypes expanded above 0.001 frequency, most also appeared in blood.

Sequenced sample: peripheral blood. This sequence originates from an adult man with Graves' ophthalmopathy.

The chain's CDR3 is CASSALGKRDTQYF. Written as DNA, the CDR3 is TGTGCCAGCAGCGCCTTAGGGAAGAGGGATACGCAGTATTTT. This sequence joins TRBV7-3 and TRBJ2-3; D not resolved. Trimming stripped 5 bases from V and 6 bases from J, with 15 bases between. The CDR3 consists of 14 residues. Germline CDR1 reads SGHTA; CDR2 reads FQGTGA.